This record concerns one T cell receptor (beta chain) sequence. The record originates from a study of T cells expressing NK-cell markers. In the study overall: Seropositivity for HCMV was found in seven of the eight sequenced donors, with one seronegative.

The TCR beta cDNA came from 5'RACE template switching with UMIs. TCRdb reprocessed the 5' RACE reads and stores each CDR3 protein as one record, lacking DNA. This listing includes roughly 15,000 distinct CDR3 sequences. This CDR3 spans 16 amino acids. From germline, CDR1 is MNHNS and CDR2 SASEGT. Sequencing used blood T cells: a sorted CD56 or NKG2C T cell subset, CD4+ or CD8+ T cells, or bulk PBMC T cells (not recorded which). The source is a man between 18 and 69 years old in good health. V is TRBV6-1 and J is TRBJ2-1; the TRBD2 assignment by TCRdb is unverifiable without DNA. The CDR3 spells CASREAGLAGYNEQFF.